This T cell receptor (beta chain) is drawn from a study of T cells in Graves' hyperthyroidism and ophthalmopathy. Study-wide results and limits: Classification by a 13 V-J model distinguished ophthalmopathy from stable hyperthyroidism.

Blood from later-ophthalmopathy patients was taken at first hyperthyroidism diagnosis. RNA transcripts served as the template for amplifying TCR beta CDR3 regions. TCR CDR3 underwent first-round RT-PCR with the HTBI primer set. MiXCR, run by TCRdb on the multiplex PCR reads, gives a single entry per CDR3 protein. The sample carries some 350,000 distinct CDR3 sequences, around a sixth recorded once. Of note for this clonotype: The antigen is undetermined.

Trimming took 4 bases from V and 7 from J, leaving 11 bases between them. Looked up from germline, CDR1 is MNHEY and CDR2 is SVGEGT. The CDR3 is made up of 14 amino acids. The J gene is TRBJ1-6, the V gene TRBV6-2 or TRBV6-3; D perhaps matches TRBD1 (6 bases). Input material: blood. This receptor was obtained from a woman aged 18-29 years with Graves' hyperthyroidism that later progressed to Graves' ophthalmopathy. CDR3 nucleotides: TGTGCCAGCAGTTTCCGACAGGACAATTCACCCCTCCACTTT. It specifies CASSFRQDNSPLHF.